A single sample is the source of the 23 T cell receptor beta chains below, sequenced in a study of blood T cells in healthy people across ages. A sample-barcoded 5' primer and a J-beta primer mix were used in a second PCR of roughly 7 to 11 cycles. Via MiXCR, TCRdb re-called the 5' RACE reads, giving one row per CDR3 protein. The profile shows hundreds of thousands of distinct CDR3 sequences, just over 55% of them singletons. Sequencing was done on a sample of blood. These receptor sequences come from a man aged 35-49 years in good health.

This clonotype occurred a few times. This chain links TRBV5-6 with TRBJ2-7; D is perhaps TRBD1 or TRBD2 (5 bases each). CDR3 length: 14 residues. Germline values: CDR1 SGHDT, CDR2 YYEEEE. V lost 4 bases and J 4 bases, leaving 15 bases between the germline ends. In DNA form, the CDR3 reads TGTGCCAGCAGCGAGTTGGGGGTCAAATACGAGCAGTACTTC. Its protein is CASSELGVKYEQYF.

This clonotype was counted a few times. The chain joins TRBV9 to TRBJ2-1; D is perhaps TRBD2 (6 bases). The CDR3 consists of 20 residues. Germline lookup yields CDR1 SGDLS and CDR2 YYNGEE. The ends were cut back, 3 bases at V and 0 bases at J, with 25 bases in the middle. CDR3 nucleotides: TGTGCCAGCAGCGGGGACCTTAGGGCAATTACGGGGGACTCCTACAATGAGCAGTTCTTC. Its translation is CASSGDLRAITGDSYNEQFF. Looking up the rest from reference TRBV9 and TRBJ2-1 gives the full variable domain: DSGVTQTPKHLITATGQRVTLRCSPRSGDLSVYWYQQSLDQGLQFLIQYYNGEERAKGNILERFSAQQFPDLHSELNLSSLELGDSALYFCASSGDLRAITGDSYNEQFFGPGTRLTVL.

CDR3 in amino acids: CSAKIVGTGELFF. In DNA, the CDR3 is TGCAGTGCTAAAATCGTTGGGACCGGGGAGCTGTTTTTT. V usage is TRBV20-1 and J usage is TRBJ2-2; D remains ambiguous. CDR3 length equals 13 residues. The germline CDR1 and CDR2 sequences are DFQATT and SNEGSKA (reference sequence). The V end lost 4 bases, the J end lost 5 bases, and 11 bases lay between the germline ends.

The V call is TRBV5-1, the J call TRBJ2-1; D might be TRBD2 (8 bases). V was shortened by 4 bases and J by 2 bases, with 22 bases between the two germline ends. The CDR3 totals 18 residues. The germline V gene encodes CDR1 SGHRS and CDR2 YFSETQ. The CDR3 region is CASSKGASGSAAYNEQFF. The CDR3 nucleotides are TGCGCCAGCAGCAAGGGGGCTAGCGGGTCAGCCGCCTACAATGAGCAGTTCTTC.

This clonotype appeared a few times. The chain recombines TRBV20-1 with TRBJ2-3, with D perhaps matching TRBD1 (6 bases). CDR1 DFQATT and CDR2 SNEGSKA come from the germline V gene (reference sequence). V was pared by 5 bases and J by 2 bases, with 14 bases between. CDR3 length equals 14 residues. As DNA, the CDR3 is TGCAGTGCTGCTGGACAGAAGCACACAGATACGCAGTATTTT. Its translation: CSAAGQKHTDTQYF.

V gene TRBV29-1 combines with J gene TRBJ1-4; D may be TRBD1 (6 bases). Trimming took 0 bases from V and 8 from J, leaving 16 bases between them. CDR1 SQVTM and CDR2 ANQGSEA come from the germline V gene. The CDR3 has 15 residues. CDR3 sequence: CSVEELSGVVEKLFF. CDR3 DNA sequence: TGCAGCGTTGAAGAGTTATCAGGGGTGGTCGAAAAACTGTTTTTT.

The chain recombines TRBV28 with TRBJ1-2; 8 bases agree with TRBD1. CDR3 length: 16 amino acids. The junction had 5 bases not matched to a gene; V was cut back by 1 base and J by 1 base. The germline gives CDR1 MDHEN, CDR2 SYDVKM. CDR3 sequence: CASSLLDREINYGYTF. The DNA for the CDR3 is TGTGCCAGCAGTTTATTGGACAGGGAAATTAACTATGGCTACACCTTC.

This clonotype was picked up a small number of times. The chain recombines TRBV10-3 with TRBJ2-3, with a weak D call TRBD2 (6 bases). Germline values: CDR1 ENHRY, CDR2 SYGVKD. This CDR3 contains 14 residues. Trimming left V 7 bases short and J 3 bases short, with 14 bases between. DNA for the CDR3: TGTGCCATCAAAATCGGGGGTCAAACAGATACGCAGTATTTT. Translating it yields CAIKIGGQTDTQYF.

V usage is TRBV5-1 and J usage is TRBJ1-2; 9 nucleotides line up with TRBD1. The junction had 10 bases not matched to a gene; V was cut back by 4 bases and J by 6 bases. Germline V gene lookup returns CDR1 SGHRS and CDR2 YFSETQ. CDR3 size: 15 residues. The CDR3 sequence is CASSVGSQGAHGYTF. CDR3 coding DNA: TGCGCCAGCAGCGTTGGGTCACAGGGGGCGCATGGCTACACCTTC. The full variable domain, rest sourced from reference TRBV5-1 and TRBJ1-2, is KAGVTQTPRYLIKTRGQQVTLSCSPISGHRSVSWYQQTPGQGLQFLFEYFSETQRNKGNFPGRFSGRQFSNSRSEMNVSTLELGDSALYLCASSVGSQGAHGYTFGSGTRLTVV.

The V call is TRBV7-2, the J call TRBJ2-6; D is tentatively TRBD1 or TRBD2 (7 bases each). The CDR3 runs 17 residues. Looked up from germline, CDR1 is SGHTA and CDR2 is FQGNSA. The V end lost 2 bases, the J end lost 0 bases, and 11 bases lay between the germline ends. CDR3 DNA sequence: TGTGCCAGCAGCTTACAGGGGGGGCCCTCTGGGGCCAACGTCCTGACTTTC. Translating gives CASSLQGGPSGANVLTF.

The chain couples TRBV18 to TRBJ1-2, with 9 nucleotides matching TRBD1. Per germline, CDR1 KGHSH and CDR2 LQKENI. CDR3 length equals 16 residues. Trimming at V came to 2 bases and at J to 0 bases, leaving 4 bases not matched to a gene. The DNA for the CDR3 is TGTGCCAGCTCACCATCGAGGACAGGGGCTAACTATGGCTACACCTTC. It translates to CASSPSRTGANYGYTF.

This clonotype was picked up a small number of times. The chain couples TRBV3-1 to TRBJ2-1; no reliable D call. In germline, CDR1 is LGHDT, CDR2 YNNKEL (reference sequence). Deletions cut 3 bases from V and 0 bases from J, with 9 bases between. This CDR3 has 15 amino acids. The chain's CDR3 is CASSHARNSYNEQFF. CDR3 DNA: TGTGCCAGCAGCCACGCCAGGAACTCCTACAATGAGCAGTTCTTC.

This clonotype was counted a few times. The chain couples TRBV6-5 to TRBJ2-1, with D perhaps matching TRBD1 or TRBD2 (6 bases each). V shed 5 bases and J shed 9 bases, with 17 bases lying between them. This CDR3 has 14 residues. Germline CDR1 is MNHEY and CDR2 is SVGAGI. The CDR3 reads CASSLRRGVGEQFF. CDR3 nucleotide sequence: TGTGCCAGCAGTCTTAGGAGGGGGGTTGGTGAGCAGTTCTTC.

This clonotype has just a few counts. V is TRBV18 and J is TRBJ2-5, with D perhaps TRBD1 (5 bases). The CDR3 runs to 15 residues. Looked up from germline, CDR1 is KGHSH and CDR2 is LQKENI. The V gene lost 1 base and the J gene lost 3 bases, with 12 bases spanning the gap. In DNA form, the CDR3 reads TGTGCCAGCTCACCACAGGGGTCCAGGGAAGAGACCCAGTACTTC. Its protein is CASSPQGSREETQYF.

V usage is TRBV18 and J usage is TRBJ1-4; D unclear. The V gene's germline CDR1 is KGHSH and CDR2 LQKENI. Trimming took off 5 bases at V and 5 bases at J, with 9 bases between the two ends. The CDR3 has 13 residues. CDR3 protein: CASSSAVNEKLFF. CDR3 coding DNA: TGTGCCAGCTCATCCGCGGTAAATGAAAAACTGTTTTTT.

A few counts support this clonotype. The CDR3 nucleotides read TGTGCCACCAGCAGAGATGTTAGGGCGAATGAAAAACTGTTTTTT. Residues: CATSRDVRANEKLFF. The rearrangement links TRBV15 to TRBJ1-4; D unclear. The CDR3 extends over 15 amino acids. Trimming pared 0 bases from V and 5 bases from J, leaving 10 bases between. Germline-derived CDR1 and CDR2 are LNHNV and YYDKDF (reference sequence).

This clonotype was seen only a few times. The gene calls are TRBV12-3 or TRBV12-4 and TRBJ1-2; maybe TRBD1 (5 bases). The V and J ends lost 6 bases and 4 bases respectively, with 9 bases between them. The CDR3 consists of 12 residues. CDR3 residues: CASRGDIYGYTF. For the CDR3, the DNA is TGTGCCAGCAGGGGGGATATCTATGGCTACACCTTC.

This clonotype has only a few counts. This chain uses TRBV27 with TRBJ2-3; D remains ambiguous. The CDR3 loop spans 13 amino acids. Germline-derived CDR1 and CDR2 are MNHEY and SMNVEV (reference sequence). With 7 bases removed from V and 2 bases from J, the gap between germline ends came to 10 bases. The CDR3, as DNA: TGTGCCAGCAAAGGGTCCTACACAGATACGCAGTATTTT. Residues: CASKGSYTDTQYF.

The chain couples TRBV20-1 to TRBJ2-1; perhaps D is TRBD1 or TRBD2 (5 bases each). V dropped 6 bases and J dropped 4 bases, with 16 bases sitting between them. The CDR3 sequence is 14 residues long. Germline loops: CDR1 DFQATT, CDR2 SNEGSKA (reference sequence). CDR3 loop: CSARTPWGYNEQFF. The DNA for the CDR3 is TGCAGTGCCAGAACTCCTTGGGGGTACAATGAGCAGTTCTTC.

The chain links TRBV6-5 to TRBJ2-3, with 11 bases matching TRBD2. CDR3 length equals 15 residues. V was clipped by 6 bases and J by 3 bases; unmatched bases: 5. Germline V lookup: CDR1 MNHEY, CDR2 SVGAGI. The CDR3, as DNA: TGTGCCAGCAGGTGGGGACTAGCGGAAACAGATACGCAGTATTTT. This translates into CASRWGLAETDTQYF.

This clonotype was seen a single time. The rearrangement links TRBV29-1 to TRBJ2-3; no definite D call. The length of the CDR3 is 13 residues. V gave up 3 bases and J gave up 1 base, with 8 bases separating them. Germline V gives CDR1 SQVTM, CDR2 ANQGSEA. The CDR3 loop is CSVEGVGTDTQYF. The CDR3 coding sequence is TGCAGCGTTGAGGGTGTTGGCACAGATACGCAGTATTTT.

The rearrangement joins TRBV5-6 to TRBJ2-3; 8 bases fit TRBD2. The CDR3 length is 17 residues. The ends lost 1 base at V and 2 bases at J; junction bases unmatched: 9. The germline CDR1 and CDR2 sequences are SGHDT and YYEEEE. The CDR3 protein is CASSLLKRGSVTDTQYF. The CDR3 DNA sequence: TGTGCCAGCAGCTTGCTCAAGCGGGGGTCCGTCACAGATACGCAGTATTTT.

This clonotype has a handful of counts. The V call is TRBV7-9, the J call TRBJ2-7; D gene ambiguous. Germline loops: CDR1 SEHNR, CDR2 FQNEAQ (reference sequence). Trimming pared 3 bases from V and 5 bases from J, leaving 11 bases between. The CDR3 loop spans 13 amino acids. CDR3 bases: TGTGCCAGCAGCTTCCTCCACAGCAACGAGCAGTACTTC. This encodes CASSFLHSNEQYF.